Listed here are 24 T cell receptor beta chains from one sample, sequenced in a study of response to subunit inactivated influenza vaccine. TCRdb re-derived calls from the RT-PCR reads in MiXCR, one entry per CDR3 protein. The sample has 560,000 or so distinct CDR3 sequences, 7.6% seen once. Sample: PBMCs from blood, taken roughly 24 months after vaccination. The receptors originated from a man aged 45 to 70 who received an inactivated influenza vaccine.

This rearrangement joins TRBV28 to TRBJ1-3; 9 nucleotides agree with TRBD1. This CDR3 is 14 amino acids long. V gave up 5 bases and J gave up 3 bases; unmatched junction bases: 2. Looked up from germline, CDR1 is MDHEN and CDR2 is SYDVKM. The CDR3 protein is CASSTGGHGNTIYF. The CDR3 DNA follows: TGTGCCAGCAGTACAGGGGGCCATGGAAACACCATATATTTT.

This clonotype was detected a few times. The chain combines TRBV4-1 with TRBJ2-2; 10 nucleotides match TRBD1. After removal of 3 bases from V and 6 bases from J, the junction contained 4 bases not matched to a gene. Germline-derived CDR1 and CDR2 are MGHRA and YSYEKL. This CDR3 has 15 amino acids. This chain's CDR3 is CASSHSGTGAGELFF. As DNA, the CDR3 is TGCGCCAGCAGCCACTCCGGGACAGGGGCCGGGGAGCTGTTTTTT.

Ten or more counts support this clonotype. This chain connects TRBV25-1 to TRBJ2-1, with D perhaps matching TRBD1 or TRBD2 (5 bases each). Germline-derived CDR1 and CDR2 are MGHDK and SYGVNS. There are 15 residues in the CDR3. V dropped 3 bases and J dropped 2 bases, with 11 bases sitting between them. CDR3 coding DNA: TGTGCCAGCAGTGACCCCCGGGACCCCTACAATGAGCAGTTCTTC. This gives the protein CASSDPRDPYNEQFF.

The chain uses TRBV11-3 and TRBJ2-3, with D unclear. The CDR3 covers 15 residues. The germline gives CDR1 SGHNT, CDR2 YENEEA. Trimming stripped 4 bases from V and 0 bases from J, with 11 bases between. In nucleotides, the CDR3 is TGTGCCAGCAGCTCAGGCGAGTTCAGCACAGATACGCAGTATTTT. This gives the protein CASSSGEFSTDTQYF. The whole variable domain, remainder taken from reference TRBV11-3 and TRBJ2-3, is EAGVVQSPRYKIIEKKQPVAFWCNPISGHNTLYWYLQNLGQGPELLIRYENEEAVDDSQLPKDRFSAERLKGVDSTLKIQPAELGDSAVYLCASSSGEFSTDTQYFGPGTRLTVL.

This clonotype has more than one count but fewer than ten. The chain joins TRBV28 to TRBJ2-2; D is ambiguous. The CDR3 sequence is 17 residues long. Trimming left V 2 bases short and J 1 base short, with 14 bases between. CDR1 is MDHEN and CDR2 is SYDVKM in the germline V gene. In DNA, the CDR3 is TGTGCCAGCAGTTTACGGTTCGCGTGGGGGAACACCGGGGAGCTGTTTTTT. Protein product: CASSLRFAWGNTGELFF.

This clonotype came up many times. The V gene is TRBV20-1, the J gene TRBJ2-1; D is undetermined. CDR1 is DFQATT and CDR2 is SNEGSKA in the germline V gene (reference sequence). V was clipped by 6 bases and J by 15 bases, with 18 bases between them. The CDR3 sequence is 11 residues long. CDR3 DNA sequence: TGCAGTGCCAGCGACTCACCAGGTCTGTTCTTC. Amino acids: CSASDSPGLFF.

This clonotype appeared a few times. The genes are TRBV5-1 and TRBJ1-1, with D uncertain. Germline V gives CDR1 SGHRS, CDR2 YFSETQ. V lost 4 bases to trimming and J lost 1 base, with 5 bases between them. There are 12 residues in the CDR3. The CDR3 DNA sequence: TGCGCCAGCAGCGAGGGGAACACTGAAGCTTTCTTT. It codes for CASSEGNTEAFF.

In its sample, this clonotype was seen many times. The chain uses TRBV5-1 and TRBJ2-5, with no clear D. The CDR3 consists of 14 residues. Germline CDR1 is SGHRS and CDR2 is YFSETQ. Trimming took off 0 bases at V and 2 bases at J, with 8 bases between the two ends. In DNA form, the CDR3 reads TGCGCCAGCAGCTTGGAGGGCGGACAAGAGACCCAGTACTTC. It codes for CASSLEGGQETQYF. Together with reference TRBV5-1 and TRBJ2-5, the CDR3 gives the full variable domain: KAGVTQTPRYLIKTRGQQVTLSCSPISGHRSVSWYQQTPGQGLQFLFEYFSETQRNKGNFPGRFSGRQFSNSRSEMNVSTLELGDSALYLCASSLEGGQETQYFGPGTRLLVL.

In this sample, this clonotype turned up many times. The genes are TRBV5-1 and TRBJ1-1, with 9 bases fitting TRBD1. The CDR3 totals 19 residues. Losses at the gene ends were 0 bases for V and 1 base for J; bases not matched to a gene: 13. Germline assignment: CDR1 SGHRS and CDR2 YFSETQ. The CDR3 is CASSLVPSATGGANTEAFF. Here the CDR3 DNA reads TGCGCCAGCAGCTTGGTCCCCTCCGCGACAGGGGGGGCGAACACTGAAGCTTTCTTT. The full variable domain, with the rest looked up from reference TRBV5-1 and TRBJ1-1, is KAGVTQTPRYLIKTRGQQVTLSCSPISGHRSVSWYQQTPGQGLQFLFEYFSETQRNKGNFPGRFSGRQFSNSRSEMNVSTLELGDSALYLCASSLVPSATGGANTEAFFGQGTRLTVV.

This clonotype was recorded at least ten times. The V and J genes are TRBV20-1 and TRBJ2-3, with D possibly matching TRBD1 (6 bases). Trimming pared 0 bases from V and 0 bases from J, leaving 10 bases between. There are 15 residues in the CDR3. Germline CDR1 reads DFQATT; CDR2 reads SNEGSKA (reference sequence). The CDR3 region has the DNA TGCAGTGCTAGAGACGCCGGGACAAGCACAGATACGCAGTATTTT. This codes for CSARDAGTSTDTQYF.

V is TRBV11-3 and J is TRBJ2-2; 9 bases align to TRBD1. The V segment lost 5 bases and the J segment 6 bases; nucleotides outside the gene matches: 7. Germline loops: CDR1 SGHNT, CDR2 YENEEA. The CDR3 has 15 residues. In DNA form, the CDR3 reads TGTGCCAGCAGCCACCCGGACAGGGGCGCCGGGGAGCTGTTTTTT. It is translated as CASSHPDRGAGELFF. Drawing the rest from reference TRBV11-3 and TRBJ2-2, the complete variable domain is EAGVVQSPRYKIIEKKQPVAFWCNPISGHNTLYWYLQNLGQGPELLIRYENEEAVDDSQLPKDRFSAERLKGVDSTLKIQPAELGDSAVYLCASSHPDRGAGELFFGEGSRLTVL.

The chain recombines TRBV6-2 or TRBV6-3 with TRBJ2-4; unclear D gene. Trimming left V 6 bases short and J 3 bases short, with 9 bases between. CDR3 length equals 13 residues. CDR1 and CDR2 from the germline V gene are MNHEY and SVGEGT. The chain's CDR3 is CASSPLGKNIQYF. DNA of the CDR3: TGTGCCAGCAGCCCCCTAGGCAAAAACATTCAGTACTTC.

Regarding this clonotype: This may be a read error: a much more frequent sequence differs by one nucleotide. The chain is built from TRBV12-3 or TRBV12-4 and TRBJ2-3; 9 positions match TRBD1. J was trimmed by 2 bases and V by 6 bases; bases with no gene match: 6. The CDR3 is 15 amino acids. The CDR3 sequence is CASSRGTGPTDTQYF. CDR3 in DNA: TGTGCCAGCAGCCGCGGGACAGGGCCCACAGATACGCAGTATTTT.

This clonotype was seen at least ten times. The genes are TRBV3-1 and TRBJ1-2; 9 bases fit TRBD1. The V segment lost 4 bases and the J segment 10 bases; nucleotides outside the gene matches: 16. Looked up from germline, CDR1 is LGHDT and CDR2 is YNNKEL (reference sequence). This CDR3 is built from 16 residues. The DNA for the CDR3 is TGTGCCAGCAGCCCCTCAAAGACGGACAGGGGTTTGGACTACACCTTC. This sequence encodes CASSPSKTDRGLDYTF.

V and J are TRBV24-1 and TRBJ2-2, with 7 nucleotides matching TRBD2. CDR1 and CDR2 from the germline V gene are KGHDR and SFDVKD. V lost 5 bases and J lost 2; bases outside the gene matches: 13. The CDR3 loop spans 18 amino acids. This CDR3 reads CATSAFGLAEKNTGELFF. Written as DNA, the CDR3 is TGTGCCACCAGTGCCTTTGGGCTAGCGGAAAAAAACACCGGGGAGCTGTTTTTT.

Only a few counts were recorded for this clonotype. The chain joins TRBV20-1 to TRBJ2-5; 7 nucleotides line up with TRBD1. Germline CDR1 and CDR2: DFQATT and SNEGSKA (reference sequence). The ends lost 3 bases at V and 4 bases at J; junction bases unmatched: 8. The CDR3 runs 14 residues. The CDR3 nucleotides read TGCAGTGCTAGCTTAGGGGGCGCCTCAGAGACCCAGTACTTC. Translating it yields CSASLGGASETQYF.

This chain uses TRBV5-1 with TRBJ1-5; D is unclear. CDR3 length equals 12 residues. Germline V gene sequence: CDR1 SGHRS, CDR2 YFSETQ. The germline V and J ends were trimmed by 0 bases and 10 bases, with 8 bases remaining between them. The CDR3 sequence: CASSLGVEPQHF. The CDR3, as DNA: TGCGCCAGCAGCTTGGGGGTAGAACCCCAGCATTTT.

Ten or more counts support this clonotype. The chain employs TRBV10-3 and TRBJ1-1; the D gene is possibly TRBD1 (6 bases). The germline V and J ends were trimmed by 6 bases and 0 bases, with 8 bases remaining between them. CDR3 size: 13 residues. Germline CDR1 and CDR2: ENHRY and SYGVKD. The CDR3 DNA reads as TGTGCCATCAGGGGACATCTGAACACTGAAGCTTTCTTT. Encoded protein: CAIRGHLNTEAFF.

The V call is TRBV6-5, the J call TRBJ1-5, with D unresolved. In germline, CDR1 is MNHEY, CDR2 SVGAGI. The CDR3 runs 14 residues. Trimming shortened V by 2 bases and J by 1 base, and 6 bases separated the two germline ends. CDR3 nucleotides: TGTGCCAGCAGTTACCTCCAGAGCAATCAGCCCCAGCATTTT. Translation: CASSYLQSNQPQHF.

This clonotype was seen at least ten times. This sequence joins TRBV5-1 and TRBJ2-1, with a tentative D call TRBD1 (8 bases). Between the trimmed V and J ends, which lost 1 base and 4 bases, there was a span of 15 bases. The CDR3 sequence is 16 residues long. Germline V gene data show CDR1 as SGHRS and CDR2 as YFSETQ. The CDR3 coding sequence is TGCGCCAGCAGCTTGTCATTACAGGGGGGGTACAATGAGCAGTTCTTC. It codes for CASSLSLQGGYNEQFF.

The chain links TRBV12-3 or TRBV12-4 to TRBJ2-7; TRBD2 matches at 8 bases. V dropped 9 bases and J dropped 2; count of bases not matched to a gene: 9. The CDR3 has 14 amino acids. Here the CDR3 DNA reads TGTGCCAGTATGCGGACTAGCAGTGCCTACGAGCAGTACTTC. Its protein is CASMRTSSAYEQYF.

In its sample, this clonotype was seen once. J is TRBJ2-7 and V is TRBV6-1; TRBD1 agrees at 8 bases. TRBJ2-1 matches the DNA end more closely, so the J call is doubtful. CDR1 is MNHNS and CDR2 is SASEGT in the germline V gene. CDR3 length equals 13 residues. CDR3 loop: CASSRTRGHEQFF. DNA of the CDR3: TGTGCCAGCAGCCGAACCAGGGGGCACGAGCAGTTCTTC.

As for this clonotype: A much bigger clone sits one base away, suggesting this may be a read error. The V call is TRBV12-3 or TRBV12-4, the J call TRBJ1-2; D is possibly TRBD1 (5 bases). This CDR3 region has 15 residues. V was cut by 7 bases and J by 1 base, with 16 bases left in between. CDR3 amino acids: CASTNTGSVNYGYTF. The CDR3 DNA is TGTGCCAGCACTAATACAGGCTCGGTTAACTATGGCTACACCTTC.

This clonotype was observed a few times. V gene TRBV25-1 combines with J gene TRBJ2-5; a possible D gene is TRBD2 (5 bases). This CDR3 contains 16 residues. Germline V gene lookup returns CDR1 MGHDK and CDR2 SYGVNS. V lost 4 bases and J 2 bases, leaving 17 bases between the germline ends. CDR3 coding DNA: TGTGCCAGCAGTGTCTTAGGCTACACGGGACAAGAGACCCAGTACTTC. This sequence encodes CASSVLGYTGQETQYF.